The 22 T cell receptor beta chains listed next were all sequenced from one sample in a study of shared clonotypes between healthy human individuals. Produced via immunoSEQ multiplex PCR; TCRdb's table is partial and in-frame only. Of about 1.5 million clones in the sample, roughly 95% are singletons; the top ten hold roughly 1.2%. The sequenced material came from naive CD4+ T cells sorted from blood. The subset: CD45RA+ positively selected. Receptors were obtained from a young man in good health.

The CDR3 loop reads CASSAVPAGELFF. The CDR3 region has the DNA TGTGCCAGCAGCGCAGTGCCTGCCGGGGAGCTGTTTTTT. The chain has TRBV9 and TRBJ2-2; D is undetermined. The CDR3 is made up of 13 amino acids. The V gene's germline CDR1 is SGDLS and CDR2 YYNGEE. Trimming shortened V by 3 bases and J by 6 bases, and 9 bases separated the two germline ends.

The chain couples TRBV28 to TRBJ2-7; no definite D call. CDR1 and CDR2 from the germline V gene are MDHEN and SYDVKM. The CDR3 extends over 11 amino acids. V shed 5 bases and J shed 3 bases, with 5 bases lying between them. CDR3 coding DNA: TGTGCCAGCAGTGACGACTACGAGCAGTACTTC. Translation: CASSDDYEQYF.

The CDR3 is CASSFGGRNEQYF. The CDR3 nucleotides read TGCGCCAGCAGCTTTGGCGGGAGAAACGAGCAGTACTTC. V and J are TRBV5-1 and TRBJ2-7; TRBD2 matches at 7 bases. Losses at the gene ends were 2 bases for V and 5 bases for J; bases not matched to a gene: 4. This CDR3 has 13 amino acids. Looked up from germline, CDR1 is SGHRS and CDR2 is YFSETQ. Complete variable domain (other parts from reference TRBV5-1 and TRBJ2-7): KAGVTQTPRYLIKTRGQQVTLSCSPISGHRSVSWYQQTPGQGLQFLFEYFSETQRNKGNFPGRFSGRQFSNSRSEMNVSTLELGDSALYLCASSFGGRNEQYFGPGTRLTVT.

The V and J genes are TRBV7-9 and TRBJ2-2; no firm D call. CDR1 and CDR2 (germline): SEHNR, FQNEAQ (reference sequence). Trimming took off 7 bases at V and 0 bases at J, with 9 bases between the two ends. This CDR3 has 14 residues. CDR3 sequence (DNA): TGTGCCAGCACGCTGAACGCGAACACCGGGGAGCTGTTTTTT. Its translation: CASTLNANTGELFF. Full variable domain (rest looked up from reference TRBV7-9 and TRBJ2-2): DTGVSQNPRHKITKRGQNVTFRCDPISEHNRLYWYRQTLGQGPEFLTYFQNEAQLEKSRLLSDRFSAERPKGSFSTLEIQRTEQGDSAMYLCASTLNANTGELFFGEGSRLTVL.

As DNA, the CDR3 is TGTGCCAGCAGCTTGGCGACAGGGGGGAAGGAGACCCAGTACTTC. It yields the protein CASSLATGGKETQYF. The J gene is TRBJ2-5, the V gene TRBV5-8; 9 nucleotides line up with TRBD1. V trimming: 0 bases; J trimming: 5 bases; junction bases outside the gene matches: 5. Germline assignment: CDR1 SGHTS and CDR2 YDEGEE. CDR3 length: 15 residues.

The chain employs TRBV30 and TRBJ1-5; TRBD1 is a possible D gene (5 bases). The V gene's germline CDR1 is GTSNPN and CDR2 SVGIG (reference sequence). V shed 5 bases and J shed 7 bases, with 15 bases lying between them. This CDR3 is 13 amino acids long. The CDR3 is CAWEQGLRQPQHF. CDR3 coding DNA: TGTGCCTGGGAGCAGGGTCTCAGGCAGCCCCAGCATTTT.

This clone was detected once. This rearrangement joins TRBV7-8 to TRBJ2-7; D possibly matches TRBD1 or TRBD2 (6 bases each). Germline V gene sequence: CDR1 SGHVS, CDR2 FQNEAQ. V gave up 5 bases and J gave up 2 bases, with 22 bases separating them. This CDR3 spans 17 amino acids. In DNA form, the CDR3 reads TGTGCCAGCAGCCAAGAGGGGGGTCCTTCGTCTACCTACGAGCAGTACTTC. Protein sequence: CASSQEGGPSSTYEQYF.

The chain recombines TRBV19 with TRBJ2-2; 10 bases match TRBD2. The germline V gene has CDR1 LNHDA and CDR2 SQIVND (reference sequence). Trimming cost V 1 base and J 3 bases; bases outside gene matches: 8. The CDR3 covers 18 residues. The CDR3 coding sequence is TGTGCCAGTAGTATAGTTCGGACTAGCGGAAGACACACCGGGGAGCTGTTTTTT. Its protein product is CASSIVRTSGRHTGELFF.

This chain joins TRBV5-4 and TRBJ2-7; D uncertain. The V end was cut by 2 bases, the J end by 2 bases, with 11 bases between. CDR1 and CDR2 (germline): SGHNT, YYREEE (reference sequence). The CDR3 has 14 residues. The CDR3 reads CASSFGGSPYEQYF. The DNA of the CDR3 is TGTGCCAGCAGCTTTGGTGGCAGCCCCTACGAGCAGTACTTC. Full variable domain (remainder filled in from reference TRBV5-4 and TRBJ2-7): ETGVTQSPTHLIKTRGQQVTLRCSSQSGHNTVSWYQQALGQGPQFIFQYYREEENGRGNFPPRFSGLQFPNYSSELNVNALELDDSALYLCASSFGGSPYEQYFGPGTRLTVT.

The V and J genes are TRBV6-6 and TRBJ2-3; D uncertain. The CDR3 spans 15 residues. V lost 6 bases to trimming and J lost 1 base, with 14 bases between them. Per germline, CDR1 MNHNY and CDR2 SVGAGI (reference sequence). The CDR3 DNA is TGTGCCAGCAGCCCCCCTAGTCCACGCACAGATACGCAGTATTTT. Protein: CASSPPSPRTDTQYF.

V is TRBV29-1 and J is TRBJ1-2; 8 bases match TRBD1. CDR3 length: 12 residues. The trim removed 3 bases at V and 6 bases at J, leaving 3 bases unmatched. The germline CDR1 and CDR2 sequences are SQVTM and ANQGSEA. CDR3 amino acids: CSVDDRGDGYTF. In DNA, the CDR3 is TGCAGCGTTGATGACAGGGGTGATGGCTACACCTTC.

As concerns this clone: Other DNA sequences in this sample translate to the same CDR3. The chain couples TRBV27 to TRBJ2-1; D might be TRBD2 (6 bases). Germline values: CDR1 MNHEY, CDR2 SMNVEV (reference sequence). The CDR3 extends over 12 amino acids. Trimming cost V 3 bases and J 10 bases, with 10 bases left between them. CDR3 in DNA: TGTGCCAGCAGTTTTCGGGGAGGCGAGCAGTTCTTC. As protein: CASSFRGGEQFF.

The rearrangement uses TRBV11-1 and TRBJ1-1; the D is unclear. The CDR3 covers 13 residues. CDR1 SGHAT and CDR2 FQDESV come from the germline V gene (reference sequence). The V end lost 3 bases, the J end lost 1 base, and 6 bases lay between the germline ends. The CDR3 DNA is TGTGCCAGCAGCTTTTCCGGGAACACTGAAGCTTTCTTT. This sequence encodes CASSFSGNTEAFF. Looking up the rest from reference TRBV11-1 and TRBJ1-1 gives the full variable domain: EAEVAQSPRYKITEKSQAVAFWCDPISGHATLYWYRQILGQGPELLVQFQDESVVDDSQLPKDRFSAERLKGVDSTLKIQPAELGDSAMYLCASSFSGNTEAFFGQGTRLTVV.

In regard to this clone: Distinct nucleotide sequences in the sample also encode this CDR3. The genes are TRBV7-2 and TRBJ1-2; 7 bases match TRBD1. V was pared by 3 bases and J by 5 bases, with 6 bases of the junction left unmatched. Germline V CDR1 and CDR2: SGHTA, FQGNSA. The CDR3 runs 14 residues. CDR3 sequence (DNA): TGTGCCAGCAGCTTGGGGGGACAGAATTATGGCTACACCTTC. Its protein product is CASSLGGQNYGYTF.

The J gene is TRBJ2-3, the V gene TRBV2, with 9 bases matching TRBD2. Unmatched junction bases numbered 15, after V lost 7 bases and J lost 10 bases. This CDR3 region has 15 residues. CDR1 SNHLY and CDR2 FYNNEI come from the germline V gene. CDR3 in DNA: TGTGCCAGCAAGGGTAGGCTAGCGGGATACACTTCGCAGTATTTT. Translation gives CASKGRLAGYTSQYF.

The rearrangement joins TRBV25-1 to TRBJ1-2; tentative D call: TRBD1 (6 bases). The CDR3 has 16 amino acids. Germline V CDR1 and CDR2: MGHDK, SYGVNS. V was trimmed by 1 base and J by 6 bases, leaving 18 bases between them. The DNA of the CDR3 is TGTGCCAGCAGTGAATCCGGGGGCGCACGGAAAAATGGCTACACCTTC. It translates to CASSESGGARKNGYTF.

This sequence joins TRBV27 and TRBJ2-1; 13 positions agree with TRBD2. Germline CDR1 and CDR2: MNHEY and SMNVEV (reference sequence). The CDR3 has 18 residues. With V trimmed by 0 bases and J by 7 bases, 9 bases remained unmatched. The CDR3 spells CASSLSQQLAGGPNEQFF. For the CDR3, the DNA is TGTGCCAGCAGTTTATCCCAACAACTAGCGGGAGGGCCAAATGAGCAGTTCTTC.

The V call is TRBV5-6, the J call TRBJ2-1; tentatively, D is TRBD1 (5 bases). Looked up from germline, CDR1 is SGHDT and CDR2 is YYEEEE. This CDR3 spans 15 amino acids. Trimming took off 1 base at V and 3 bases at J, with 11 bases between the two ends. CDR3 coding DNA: TGTGCCAGCAGCTTGATGGGGCCCCACTACAATGAGCAGTTCTTC. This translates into CASSLMGPHYNEQFF.

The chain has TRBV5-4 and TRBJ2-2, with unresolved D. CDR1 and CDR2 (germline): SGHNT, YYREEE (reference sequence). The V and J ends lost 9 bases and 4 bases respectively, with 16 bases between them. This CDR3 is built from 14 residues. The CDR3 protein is CATRAGSTTGELFF. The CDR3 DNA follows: TGTGCCACCCGGGCAGGAAGTACCACCGGGGAGCTGTTTTTT.

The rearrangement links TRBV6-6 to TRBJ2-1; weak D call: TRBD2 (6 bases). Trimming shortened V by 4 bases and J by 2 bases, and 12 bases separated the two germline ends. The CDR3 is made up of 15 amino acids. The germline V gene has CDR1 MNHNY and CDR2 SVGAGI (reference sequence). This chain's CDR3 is CASSLQLATYNEQFF. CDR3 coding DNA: TGTGCCAGCAGTTTACAACTAGCCACCTACAATGAGCAGTTCTTC.

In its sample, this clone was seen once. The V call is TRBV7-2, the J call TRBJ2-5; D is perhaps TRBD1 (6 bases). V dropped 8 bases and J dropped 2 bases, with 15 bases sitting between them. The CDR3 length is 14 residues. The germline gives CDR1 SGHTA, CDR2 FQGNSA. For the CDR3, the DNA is TGTGCCAGCGTGTACGGGACAATTCAAGAGACCCAGTACTTC. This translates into CASVYGTIQETQYF.

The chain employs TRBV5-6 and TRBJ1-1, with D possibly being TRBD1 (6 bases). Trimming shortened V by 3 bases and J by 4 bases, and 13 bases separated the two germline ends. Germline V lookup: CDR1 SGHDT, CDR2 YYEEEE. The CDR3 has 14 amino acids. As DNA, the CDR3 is TGTGCCAGCAGCTCAACCGGGACACTCACTGAAGCTTTCTTT. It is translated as CASSSTGTLTEAFF. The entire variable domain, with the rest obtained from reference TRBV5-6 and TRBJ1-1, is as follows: DAGVTQSPTHLIKTRGQQVTLRCSPKSGHDTVSWYQQALGQGPQFIFQYYEEEERQRGNFPDRFSGHQFPNYSSELNVNALLLGDSALYLCASSSTGTLTEAFFGQGTRLTVV.